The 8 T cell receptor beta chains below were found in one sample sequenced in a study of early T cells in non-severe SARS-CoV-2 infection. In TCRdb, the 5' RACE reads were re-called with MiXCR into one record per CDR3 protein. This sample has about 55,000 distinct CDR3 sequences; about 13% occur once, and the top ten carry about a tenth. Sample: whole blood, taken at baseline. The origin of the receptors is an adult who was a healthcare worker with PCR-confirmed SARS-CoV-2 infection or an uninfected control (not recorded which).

CDR3 coding DNA: TGTGCCAGCGGGAGGGACAGAAACATTCAGTACTTC. Protein product: CASGRDRNIQYF. The gene calls are TRBV5-4 and TRBJ2-4, with D perhaps being TRBD1 or TRBD2 (7 bases each). V was trimmed by 7 bases and J by 6 bases, leaving 11 bases between them. CDR3 length: 12 residues. Per the germline V gene, CDR1 is SGHNT and CDR2 is YYREEE (reference sequence).

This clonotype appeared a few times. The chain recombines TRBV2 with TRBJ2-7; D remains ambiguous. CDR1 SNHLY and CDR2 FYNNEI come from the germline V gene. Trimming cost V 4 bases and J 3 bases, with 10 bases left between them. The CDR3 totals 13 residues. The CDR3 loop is CASSVRYNYEQYF. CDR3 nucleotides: TGTGCCAGCAGTGTGAGATACAACTACGAGCAGTACTTC.

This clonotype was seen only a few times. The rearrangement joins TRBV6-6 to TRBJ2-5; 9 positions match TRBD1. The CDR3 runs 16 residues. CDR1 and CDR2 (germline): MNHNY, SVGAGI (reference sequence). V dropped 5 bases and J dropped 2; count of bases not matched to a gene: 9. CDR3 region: CASSPGTGLNQETQYF. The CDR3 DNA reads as TGTGCCAGCAGTCCCGGGACAGGGTTAAATCAAGAGACCCAGTACTTC.

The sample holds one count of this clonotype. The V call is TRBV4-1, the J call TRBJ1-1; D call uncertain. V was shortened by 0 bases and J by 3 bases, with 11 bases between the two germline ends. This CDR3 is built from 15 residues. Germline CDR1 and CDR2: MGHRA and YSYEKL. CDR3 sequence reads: CASSQDSAADTEAFF. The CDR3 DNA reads TGCGCCAGCAGCCAAGACTCGGCGGCGGACACTGAAGCTTTCTTT.

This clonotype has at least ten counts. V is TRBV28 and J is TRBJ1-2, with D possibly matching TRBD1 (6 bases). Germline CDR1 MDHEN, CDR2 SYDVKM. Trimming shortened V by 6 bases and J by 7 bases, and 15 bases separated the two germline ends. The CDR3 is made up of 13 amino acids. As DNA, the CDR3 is TGTGCCAGCAGCCCGAGGGGGGCCGCTGGCTACACCTTC. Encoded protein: CASSPRGAAGYTF.

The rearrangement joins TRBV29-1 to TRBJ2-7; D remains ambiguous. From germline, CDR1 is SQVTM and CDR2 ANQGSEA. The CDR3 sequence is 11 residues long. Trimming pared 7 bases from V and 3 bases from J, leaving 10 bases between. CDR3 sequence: CSATDRYEQYF. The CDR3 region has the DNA TGCAGCGCCACCGACCGCTACGAGCAGTACTTC.

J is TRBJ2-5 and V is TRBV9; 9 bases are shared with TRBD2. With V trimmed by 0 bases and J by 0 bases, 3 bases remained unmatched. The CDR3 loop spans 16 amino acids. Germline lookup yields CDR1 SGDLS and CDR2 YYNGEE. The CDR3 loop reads CASSVGIAGDQETQYF. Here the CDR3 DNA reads TGTGCCAGCAGCGTAGGAATAGCGGGGGACCAAGAGACCCAGTACTTC.

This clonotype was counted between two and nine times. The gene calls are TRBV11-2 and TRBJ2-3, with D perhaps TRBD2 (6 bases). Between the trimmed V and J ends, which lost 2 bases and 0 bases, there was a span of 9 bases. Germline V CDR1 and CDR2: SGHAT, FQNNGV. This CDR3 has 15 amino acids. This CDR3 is CASSLNSGSTDTQYF. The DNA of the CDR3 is TGTGCCAGCAGCTTAAACAGCGGGAGCACAGATACGCAGTATTTT.